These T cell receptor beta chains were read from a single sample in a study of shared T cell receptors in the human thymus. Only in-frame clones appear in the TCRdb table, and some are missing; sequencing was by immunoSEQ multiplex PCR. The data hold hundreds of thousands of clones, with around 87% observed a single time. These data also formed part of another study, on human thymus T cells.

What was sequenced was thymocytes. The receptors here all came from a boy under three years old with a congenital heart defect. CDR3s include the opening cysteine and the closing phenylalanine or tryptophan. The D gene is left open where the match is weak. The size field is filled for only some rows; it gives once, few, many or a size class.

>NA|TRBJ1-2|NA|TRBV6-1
TGTGCCAGCAGGTCCGACTATGGCTACACCTTC
CASRSDYGYTF
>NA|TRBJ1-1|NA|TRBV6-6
TGTGCCAGCAGTTACTCGTCCCAGGGATACACTGAAGCTTTCTTT
CASSYSSQGYTEAFF
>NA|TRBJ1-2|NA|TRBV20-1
TGCAGTGCTCCATGGACAAGTGGCTACACCTTC
CSAPWTSGYTF
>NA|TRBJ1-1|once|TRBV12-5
TGTGCTAGTGGTTGGCAGATGAACACTGAAGCTTTCTTT
CASGWQMNTEAFF
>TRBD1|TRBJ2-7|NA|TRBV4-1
TGCGCCAGCAGCCATTTACCGGGACAGGGAGGCTACGAGCAGTACTTC
CASSHLPGQGGYEQYF
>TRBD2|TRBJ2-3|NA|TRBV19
TGTGCCAGTAGTATGGTCCAAGGGAGGGCCGGAGGCACAGATACGCAGTATTTT
CASSMVQGRAGGTDTQYF
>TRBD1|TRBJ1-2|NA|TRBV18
TGTGCCAGCTCACCAGAATGGACAGGGGAAGATGGCTACACCTTC
CASSPEWTGEDGYTF
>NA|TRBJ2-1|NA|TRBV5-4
TGTGCCAGCAGCTTGGATTCGCGGTCTAGCTCCTACAATGAGCAGTTCTTC
CASSLDSRSSSYNEQFF
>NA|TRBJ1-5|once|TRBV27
TGTGCCAGCAGCCCCGACACTTATAGCAATCAGCCCCAGCATTTT
CASSPDTYSNQPQHF
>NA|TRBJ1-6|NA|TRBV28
TGTGCCAGCAGTGTTACAGGAGTGTATAATTCACCCCTCCACTTT
CASSVTGVYNSPLHF
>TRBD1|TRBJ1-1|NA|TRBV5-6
TGTGCCAGCAGCCCAGGAGGGCGGGACAGCTTGAACACTGAAGCTTTCTTT
CASSPGGRDSLNTEAFF
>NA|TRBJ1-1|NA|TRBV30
TGTGCCTGGAGTGTTGGGGACTACACCATCGGGTATACTGAAGCTTTCTTT
CAWSVGDYTIGYTEAFF
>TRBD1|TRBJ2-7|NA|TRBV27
TGTGCCAGCAGTCGCTCACAGGGGGTTCAATCCTACGAGCAGTACTTC
CASSRSQGVQSYEQYF
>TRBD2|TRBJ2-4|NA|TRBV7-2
TGTGCCAGCAGCTTAGACCCTAGCGGCCTAGCCAAAAACATTCAGTACTTC
CASSLDPSGLAKNIQYF
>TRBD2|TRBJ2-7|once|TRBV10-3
TGTGCCATCAGTGAAAAGCGGGAGTACTCCTACGAGCAGTACTTC
CAISEKREYSYEQYF
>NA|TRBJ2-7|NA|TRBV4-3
TGCGCCAGCAGCCAGAGGGCGGGCCATCTCCTCGAGCAGTACTTC
CASSQRAGHLLEQYF
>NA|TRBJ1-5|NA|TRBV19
TGTGCCAGTACGGGGGTGTCTAGCAATCAGCCCCAGCATTTT
CASTGVSSNQPQHF
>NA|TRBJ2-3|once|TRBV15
TGTGCCACCAGCGGAGACCGGGGATCGCCCACAGATACGCAGTATTTT
CATSGDRGSPTDTQYF
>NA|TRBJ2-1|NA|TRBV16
TGTGCCAGCAGCCCCCTGGTGGGGCCTGTCCCCAATGAGCAGTTCTTC
CASSPLVGPVPNEQFF
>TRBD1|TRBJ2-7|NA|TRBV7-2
TGTGCCAGCAGCGCGACAGGGTCGGGAGAGCAGTACTTC
CASSATGSGEQYF
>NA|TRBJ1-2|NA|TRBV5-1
TGCGCCAGCAGCTCCCTAAGCAACTATGGCTACACCTTC
CASSSLSNYGYTF
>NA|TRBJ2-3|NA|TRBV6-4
TGTGCCAGCAGCAGACTAGGGTCCACAGATACGCAGTATTTT
CASSRLGSTDTQYF
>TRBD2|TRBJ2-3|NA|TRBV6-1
TGTGCCAGCGGTCTAGCGGGAGGAAACACAGATACGCAGTATTTT
CASGLAGGNTDTQYF
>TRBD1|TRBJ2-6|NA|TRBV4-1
TGCGCCAGCAGCCAAGATCTGGGACAGGGATTCTCTGGGGCCAACGTCCTGACTTTC
CASSQDLGQGFSGANVLTF
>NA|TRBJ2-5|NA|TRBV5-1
TGCGCCAGCAGCTTGGATAGCAGACAAGAGACCCAGTACTTC
CASSLDSRQETQYF
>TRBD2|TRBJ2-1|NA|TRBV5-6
TGTGCCAGCAGCCCCCCTTGGCGGGGGGGTATCGATGAGCAGTTCTTC
CASSPPWRGGIDEQFF
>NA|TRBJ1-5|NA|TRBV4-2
TGTGCCAGCAGCCCCTCCCCGGGGCAGCCCCAGCATTTT
CASSPSPGQPQHF
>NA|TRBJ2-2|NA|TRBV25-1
TGTGCCAGCAGTGGGGCCCTGGGCAGCTCGCATGCCGGGGAGCTGTTTTTT
CASSGALGSSHAGELFF
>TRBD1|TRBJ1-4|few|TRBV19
TGTGCCACTCGGGACAGGAGTAATGAAAAACTGTTTTTT
CATRDRSNEKLFF
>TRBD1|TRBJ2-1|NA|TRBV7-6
TGTGCCAGCAGCCCCATTTTGACAGGGGCTTACAATGAGCAGTTCTTC
CASSPILTGAYNEQFF
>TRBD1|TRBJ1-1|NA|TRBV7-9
TGTGCCAGCAGCTTAGCGGTTTCAGGGGGCCCTGAAGCTTTCTTT
CASSLAVSGGPEAFF
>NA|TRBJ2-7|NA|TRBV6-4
TGTGCCAGCAGTGACTCCGGAGGGAGGTACGAGCAGTACTTC
CASSDSGGRYEQYF
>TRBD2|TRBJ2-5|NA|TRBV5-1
TGCGCCAGCAGCCCCCGACTAGCGGGGGTAAGAGAGCAGTACTTC
CASSPRLAGVREQYF
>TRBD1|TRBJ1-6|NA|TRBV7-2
TGTGCCAGCAGCTTAGGGACAGGGGGCTCTAATTCACCCCTCCACTTT
CASSLGTGGSNSPLHF
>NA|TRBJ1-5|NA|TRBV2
TGTGCCAGCACCCGTGGGGGCAGTAGCAATCAGCCCCAGCATTTT
CASTRGGSSNQPQHF
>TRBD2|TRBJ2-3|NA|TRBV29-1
TGCAGCGTCACCGGACTAGCGGGAGGGACTACAGATACGCAGTATTTT
CSVTGLAGGTTDTQYF
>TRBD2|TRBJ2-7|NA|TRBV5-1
TGCGCCAGCGGGCTAGCGGAGGGGTACGAGCAGTACTTC
CASGLAEGYEQYF
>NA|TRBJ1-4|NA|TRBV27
TGTGCCAGCACCCCCCTTAACGGGACAACTGAAAAACTGTTTTTT
CASTPLNGTTEKLFF
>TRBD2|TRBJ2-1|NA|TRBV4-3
TGCGCCAGCAGCCCCCTAGCGGGCAGATACAATGAGCAGTTCTTC
CASSPLAGRYNEQFF
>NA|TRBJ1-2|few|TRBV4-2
TGTGCCAGCAGCCACCGGGGTGGGAGGGAGAACTATGGCTACACCTTC
CASSHRGGRENYGYTF
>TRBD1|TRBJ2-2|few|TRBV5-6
TGTGCCAGCAGGACAGGGCCCACCGGGGAGCTGTTTTTT
CASRTGPTGELFF
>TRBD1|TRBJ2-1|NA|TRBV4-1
TGCGCCAGCAGCCAAGTGGGGACAGGGGCCCATGAGCAGTTCTTC
CASSQVGTGAHEQFF
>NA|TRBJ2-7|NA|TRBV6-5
TGTGCCAGCAGGGTGAGAGGCCCACCCTACGAGCAGTACTTC
CASRVRGPPYEQYF